A selection of T cell receptor beta chains follows, all from one sample in a study of control samples from healthy donors and cancer patients. The data were produced by immunoSEQ multiplex PCR, yet TCRdb's version contains in-frame clones alone and is incomplete. The sample yields 150,000 to 200,000 clones, approximately 90% seen once. The sample comprised blood. Receptors were obtained from a man aged 25-45 years in good health. Each CDR3 is given with its conserved first and last residue. A D gene is named only where the DNA matches it firmly. Not every row has a clone size; where given, it reads once, few, many or a size class.

v_call	j_call	d_call	clone_size	cdr3_aa	cdr3_nt
TRBV5-4	TRBJ1-2	NA	NA	CASSVYEGGYTF	TGTGCCAGCAGCGTATACGAGGGTGGCTACACCTTC
TRBV25-1	TRBJ1-1	NA	NA	CASSDANPTYEAFF	TGTGCCAGCAGTGACGCGAATCCCACCTATGAAGCTTTCTTT
TRBV12-3/TRBV12-4	TRBJ1-1	TRBD1	once	CASGRDRGTEAFF	TGTGCCAGCGGCCGGGACAGGGGTACTGAAGCTTTCTTT
TRBV7-2	TRBJ2-7	NA	NA	CASRTTSSYEQYF	TGTGCCAGTAGGACAACCAGCTCCTACGAGCAGTACTTC
TRBV25-1	TRBJ1-2	NA	NA	CASSVDLTLYGYTF	TGTGCCAGCAGTGTTGACTTGACGCTCTATGGCTACACCTTC
TRBV7-3	TRBJ1-6	NA	NA	CASSQTGPSSPLHF	TGTGCCAGCAGCCAGACAGGTCCTAGTTCACCCCTCCACTTT
TRBV27	TRBJ2-7	NA	once	CASSLAGSSYEQYF	TGTGCCAGCAGTTTAGCGGGCTCGTCCTACGAGCAGTACTTC
TRBV24-1	TRBJ1-5	NA	NA	CATSDSAQPQHF	TGTGCCACCAGTGATTCAGCCCAGCCCCAGCATTTT
TRBV6-8	TRBJ1-2	TRBD1	NA	CASNRTGGANTF	TGTGCCAGCAACCGGACAGGGGGCGCGAACACCTTC
TRBV11-2	TRBJ1-1	NA	NA	CASHGYEVEAFF	TGTGCCAGCCATGGGTACGAGGTTGAAGCTTTCTTT
TRBV28	TRBJ2-2	NA	NA	CASSLNGARGELFF	TGTGCCAGCAGTTTAAATGGCGCCCGCGGGGAGCTGTTTTTT
TRBV29-1	TRBJ1-4	TRBD1	NA	CSARTGTGDEKLFF	TGCAGCGCAAGAACCGGGACAGGGGATGAAAAACTGTTTTTT
TRBV9	TRBJ1-4	NA	NA	CASSVDPANEKLFF	TGTGCCAGCAGCGTTGACCCGGCTAATGAAAAACTGTTTTTT
TRBV12-3/TRBV12-4	TRBJ2-7	NA	NA	CASKGRSYEQYF	TGTGCCAGCAAGGGCCGATCCTACGAGCAGTACTTC
TRBV6-5	TRBJ2-1	NA	NA	CAIAAGFSSYNEQFF	TGTGCCATTGCTGCGGGTTTTAGCTCCTACAATGAGCAGTTCTTC
TRBV5-5	TRBJ2-1	TRBD1	NA	CASSLAGQGYNEQFF	TGTGCCAGCAGCTTGGCGGGACAGGGTTACAATGAGCAGTTCTTC
TRBV29-1	TRBJ1-1	NA	NA	CSVEDQGRVLKNTEAFF	TGCAGCGTTGAAGATCAGGGTCGGGTGTTGAAGAACACTGAAGCTTTCTTT
TRBV2	TRBJ1-1	NA	NA	CASSADRTNTEAFF	TGTGCCAGCAGTGCAGACAGAACGAACACTGAAGCTTTCTTT
TRBV18	TRBJ1-1	NA	NA	CASSPDSLNTEAFF	TGTGCCAGCTCACCCGACAGCCTGAACACTGAAGCTTTCTTT
TRBV5-6	TRBJ2-7	NA	NA	CASSLNGGYEQYF	TGTGCCAGCAGCTTAAATGGCGGCTACGAGCAGTACTTC
TRBV7-9	TRBJ1-3	NA	NA	CASSLQGTGNTIYF	TGTGCCAGCAGCTTGCAGGGAACTGGAAACACCATATATTTT
TRBV29-1	TRBJ2-7	NA	NA	CSGGHPTGEQYF	TGCAGCGGGGGACACCCTACGGGAGAGCAGTACTTC
TRBV28	TRBJ2-3	NA	few	CASSSPVGREISRDTQYF	TGTGCCAGCAGTTCCCCCGTGGGGCGGGAAATCAGTAGGGATACGCAGTATTTT
TRBV27	TRBJ2-7	NA	NA	CASSFGTNTYEQYF	TGTGCCAGCAGTTTCGGGACAAACACCTACGAGCAGTACTTC
TRBV5-6	TRBJ2-1	TRBD2	NA	CASSLASGRPNEQFF	TGTGCCAGCAGCTTGGCTAGCGGGAGGCCCAATGAGCAGTTCTTC
TRBV6-5	TRBJ1-1	NA	NA	CASSRNEANTEAFF	TGTGCCAGCAGTAGAAACGAAGCGAACACTGAAGCTTTCTTT
TRBV28	TRBJ1-1	NA	NA	CASSRPRQNTEAFF	TGTGCCAGCAGTCGGCCGCGACAAAACACTGAAGCTTTCTTT
TRBV7-9	TRBJ1-3	TRBD1	few	CASSSSLQGAGSGNTIYF	TGTGCCAGCAGCTCTTCCCTACAGGGGGCAGGGTCTGGAAACACCATATATTTT
TRBV5-4	TRBJ2-3	TRBD2	NA	CASSLLAGDISTDTQYF	TGTGCCAGCAGCCTGCTAGCGGGAGATATTAGCACAGATACGCAGTATTTT
TRBV28	TRBJ2-1	NA	NA	CASRTQGSSYNEQFF	TGTGCCAGCAGAACACAGGGAAGCTCCTACAATGAGCAGTTCTTC
TRBV5-1	TRBJ1-6	NA	NA	CASSLRGLNNSPLHF	TGCGCCAGCAGCTTGAGAGGGTTAAACAATTCACCCCTCCACTTT
TRBV14	TRBJ1-2	TRBD1	few	CASSQVTGQGMFGYGYTF	TGTGCCAGCAGCCAAGTGACGGGACAGGGGATGTTCGGCTATGGCTACACCTTC
TRBV5-6	TRBJ2-7	NA	NA	CASSDSRSSYEQYF	TGTGCCAGCAGCGACAGTAGAAGCTCCTACGAGCAGTACTTC
TRBV7-9	TRBJ2-5	TRBD2	NA	CASSQELGTSGETKETQYF	TGTGCCAGCAGTCAAGAATTAGGGACTAGCGGGGAAACTAAAGAGACCCAGTACTTC
TRBV6-5	TRBJ1-2	NA	NA	CASTEGRGYTF	TGTGCCAGCACGGAGGGTCGTGGCTACACCTTC
TRBV7-6	TRBJ2-2	NA	NA	CASSLGADTGELFF	TGTGCCAGCAGCTTAGGGGCGGACACCGGGGAGCTGTTTTTT
TRBV10-3	TRBJ1-6	TRBD1	NA	CAISPGQGFDSPLHF	TGTGCCATCAGTCCCGGACAGGGGTTTGATTCACCCCTCCACTTT
TRBV12-3/TRBV12-4	TRBJ2-1	NA	NA	CASSLGLRDEQFF	TGTGCCAGCAGCCTCGGCTTGAGGGATGAGCAGTTCTTC
TRBV5-4	TRBJ1-3	NA	NA	CASSLSLNGNTIYF	TGTGCCAGCAGCTTGAGTCTCAATGGAAACACCATATATTTT